This TCR beta chain is drawn from a study of T-cell memory formation after mild COVID-19. The CDR3 loop spans 14 amino acids. After removal of 11 bases from V and 5 bases from J, the junction contained 11 bases not matched to a gene. Germline assignment: CDR1 LNHDA and CDR2 SQIVND (reference sequence). A 5'RACE reaction primed in the constant segment made cDNA libraries of TCR alpha and TCR beta, and these carried sample barcodes and UMIs. Using its own MiXCR run on the 5' RACE reads, TCRdb lists one record per CDR3 protein. The table records 500,000 to 550,000 distinct CDR3 sequences, about a fifth of them present only once.

The rearrangement joins TRBV19 to TRBJ2-1, with TRBD2 identical over 8 bases. This clonotype originated in an adult woman who had mild COVID-19 (a few samples of this study predate the infection). Cell type and time point are not known. Material for sequencing was PBMCs or a T cell subset sorted from them (not recorded which). CDR3 region: CAASVTSANNEQFF. The CDR3 DNA is TGTGCCGCCTCAGTGACTAGCGCAAACAATGAGCAGTTCTTC.